This T cell receptor (beta chain) was profiled in a study of long-term antiretroviral therapy in people with HIV. None of the participants with HIV were treated outside the United States. V was clipped by 0 bases and J by 5 bases; unmatched bases: 13. In germline, CDR1 is LNHNV, CDR2 YYDKDF (reference sequence). This CDR3 has 18 amino acids. In regard to this clone: Its specificity is unknown.

Running of the v3.0 immunoSEQ assay took place at survey level. The method was immunoSEQ multiplex PCR; TCRdb's version includes in-frame clones alone and lacks a portion of them. Among 20,000 to 25,000 clones listed, approximately 95% were seen once. Whole-study results and caveats: Clonal expansions arising prior to ART prevailed in the repertoire at every time point. Data on ART adherence, viral resistance or therapy changes were unavailable. CDR3 lengths in HIV samples spanned a narrower range than controls.

The rearrangement links TRBV15 to TRBJ2-5; 9 bases align to TRBD2. The receptor comes from a middle-aged woman with HIV. The starting material was unsorted PBMCs, obtained 7.6 years after starting antiretroviral therapy. CDR3 sequence reads: CATSRDFRGGASLETQYF. CDR3 coding DNA: TGTGCCACCAGCAGAGATTTCCGCGGGGGGGCCTCGTTGGAGACCCAGTACTTC.